One sample yielded the 14 T cell receptor beta chains listed below, sequenced in a study of lymphopenia after photon versus proton radiotherapy. Measured with immunoSEQ multiplex PCR; TCRdb has only the in-frame clones, and not every one. The table includes around 16,000 clones, approximately 86% detected once. The sample in question was peripheral blood, obtained from a patient treated with proton-based radiotherapy. These receptors were taken from a woman aged 60-75 years with cholangiocarcinoma. Some clones in this sample may be carry-over from other donors' samples.

By share, this clone counts as medium-sized. V and J are TRBV7-6 and TRBJ1-1; D not certain. The germline CDR1 and CDR2 sequences are SGHVS and FNYEAQ. The V end lost 3 bases, the J end lost 4 bases, and 9 bases lay between the germline ends. The CDR3 has 13 amino acids. The CDR3 nucleotides are TGTGCCAGCAGCTTGAGTCACGGCACTGAAGCTTTCTTT. It is translated as CASSLSHGTEAFF.

The V gene is TRBV29-1, the J gene TRBJ2-4; 9 bases agree with TRBD1. In germline, CDR1 is SQVTM, CDR2 ANQGSEA. J was trimmed by 3 bases and V by 7 bases; bases with no gene match: 1. The CDR3 extends over 12 amino acids. Written as DNA, the CDR3 is TGCAGCGGGGGACAGGGCAAAAACATTCAGTACTTC. It codes for CSGGQGKNIQYF.

The V and J genes are TRBV5-4 and TRBJ2-3, with 8 bases matching TRBD2. Germline-derived CDR1 and CDR2 are SGHNT and YYREEE (reference sequence). The CDR3 runs 14 residues. Losses at the gene ends were 9 bases for V and 3 bases for J; bases not matched to a gene: 9. The DNA of the CDR3 is TGTGCCACCCCGGGTCGGGAGGGGACAGATACGCAGTATTTT. It codes for CATPGREGTDTQYF.

The rearrangement links TRBV15 to TRBJ2-4, with D perhaps assigned TRBD1 or TRBD2 (7 bases each). This CDR3 contains 21 residues. Trimming removed 5 bases from V and 3 bases from J, with 32 bases in between. CDR1 and CDR2 from the germline V gene are LNHNV and YYDKDF (reference sequence). The CDR3 region has the DNA TGTGCCACCAGCGGAACCCTAGGACAGGCCAAAAATTGGGAGGGCAAAAACATTCAGTACTTC. Translated: CATSGTLGQAKNWEGKNIQYF.

CDR3 protein: CASSAETRVSFF. The CDR3 nucleotides are TGTGCCAGCAGTGCCGAAACGAGAGTCTCTTTCTTT. The chain carries TRBV2 and TRBJ1-1; D is uncertain. V gave up 4 bases and J gave up 12 bases, with 15 bases separating them. The length of the CDR3 is 12 residues. The germline V gene encodes CDR1 SNHLY and CDR2 FYNNEI.

V usage is TRBV27 and J usage is TRBJ1-5; no firm D call. Trimming left V 7 bases short and J 2 bases short, with 21 bases between. CDR1 and CDR2 from the germline V gene are MNHEY and SMNVEV (reference sequence). The CDR3 extends over 17 amino acids. In DNA, the CDR3 is TGTGCCAGCACCCAGACGTTGCGGGGAGGAGGCAATCAGCCCCAGCATTTT. This encodes CASTQTLRGGGNQPQHF.

To note about this clone: An end of the junction does not agree with germline; a read error may underlie this. The CDR3 DNA is TGTGCCAGCTCACCACCGCTAGTCTCCCACGAGCAGTACTTC. Amino acids: CASSPPLVSHEQYF. The chain carries TRBV18 and TRBJ2-7; D is uncertain. The CDR3 is made up of 14 amino acids. Germline V gene sequence: CDR1 KGHSH, CDR2 LQKENI.

This clone was counted once. The rearrangement links TRBV9 to TRBJ1-6; D ambiguous. The CDR3 has 16 residues. CDR1 SGDLS and CDR2 YYNGEE come from the germline V gene. Trimming took off 0 bases at V and 7 bases at J, with 14 bases between the two ends. The CDR3 DNA is TGTGCCAGCAGCGTAGACAGCGCGCCGTGGAATTCACCCCTCCACTTT. Its protein product is CASSVDSAPWNSPLHF.

This chain connects TRBV6-1 to TRBJ1-6; no clear D. The CDR3 spans 14 residues. Between the trimmed V and J ends, which lost 7 bases and 6 bases, there was a span of 13 bases. In germline, CDR1 is MNHNS, CDR2 SASEGT. For the CDR3, the DNA is TGTGCCAGCAAATTCCAGGAAGGTAATTCACCCCTCCACTTT. Amino acids: CASKFQEGNSPLHF.

The gene calls are TRBV2 and TRBJ2-4; D may be TRBD2 (5 bases). Germline V gene data show CDR1 as SNHLY and CDR2 as FYNNEI. The CDR3 sequence is 14 residues long. V was pared by 7 bases and J by 7 bases, with 17 bases between. CDR3 sequence reads: CASMWTGSRNIQYF. CDR3 nucleotides: TGTGCCAGCATGTGGACGGGGAGCAGGAACATTCAGTACTTC.

V and J are TRBV5-1 and TRBJ2-5, with D tentatively TRBD1 or TRBD2 (7 bases each). Trimming cost V 4 bases and J 4 bases, with 14 bases left between them. The CDR3 sequence is 14 residues long. Germline loops: CDR1 SGHRS, CDR2 YFSETQ. The CDR3 nucleotides are TGCGCCAGCAGCAACCAGGGGGAGGGAGAGACCCAGTACTTC. Its translation: CASSNQGEGETQYF.

The chain has TRBV2 and TRBJ1-1; D is perhaps TRBD1 (5 bases). The CDR3 loop spans 13 amino acids. Per the germline V gene, CDR1 is SNHLY and CDR2 is FYNNEI. The V gene lost 5 bases and the J gene lost 6 bases, with 13 bases spanning the gap. The CDR3 sequence is CASSTDRDAEAFF. CDR3 DNA: TGTGCCAGCAGTACCGACCGGGACGCTGAAGCTTTCTTT.

The CDR3: CSVRQGAQPQHF. CDR3 sequence (DNA): TGCAGCGTAAGACAGGGGGCCCAGCCCCAGCATTTT. The rearrangement joins TRBV29-1 to TRBJ1-5, with 10 bases identical to TRBD1. The CDR3 totals 12 residues. Germline loops: CDR1 SQVTM, CDR2 ANQGSEA. The J segment lost 7 bases and the V segment lost 6 bases, leaving 3 bases of the junction unmatched.

The chain carries TRBV4-3 and TRBJ2-4; D is ambiguous. The CDR3 spans 16 residues. Germline V lookup: CDR1 LGHNA, CDR2 YSLEER. The V gene lost 1 base and the J gene lost 3 bases, with 13 bases spanning the gap. CDR3 residues: CASSQVPPANKNIQYF. In DNA, the CDR3 is TGCGCCAGCAGCCAAGTACCTCCAGCCAACAAAAACATTCAGTACTTC.